Each of the 29 T cell receptor beta chains below was sequenced from the same sample in a study of vaccination and CD4 T cells after COVID-19. Time point meaning: late sampling 161 to 241 days after vaccination in a few convalescent patients. Treatment in this sample: roughly 10-day PBMC culture with coronavirus spike peptide pools or control peptides (ViraFEST assay). Antigen specificity for these receptors is unknown. The study sequenced cultured CD4+ T cell DNA using the Oncomine TCR Beta short-read assay. TCRdb analysed the PCR reads with MiXCR anew, one entry per CDR3 protein. The sample carries over 20,000 distinct CDR3 sequences, around a third recorded once. Sequencing was performed on CD4+ T cells from blood, cultured in vitro, taken about 7 months after SARS-CoV-2 vaccination. Receptor source: a human donor who had recovered from COVID-19.

This chain links TRBV7-3 with TRBJ1-5; D might be TRBD1 (6 bases). CDR1 SGHTA and CDR2 FQGTGA come from the germline V gene. This CDR3 comprises 17 residues. V was cut by 1 base and J by 2 bases, with 15 bases left in between. This chain's CDR3 is CASSLRRRGAGNQPQHF. For the CDR3, the DNA is TGTGCCAGCAGCTTAAGGCGCAGGGGTGCGGGCAATCAGCCCCAGCATTTT.

This clonotype was seen a handful of times. The rearrangement joins TRBV6-1 to TRBJ2-1; D may be TRBD1 (6 bases). The CDR3 spans 13 residues. The V end was cut by 8 bases, the J end by 3 bases, with 11 bases between. Germline V gene data show CDR1 as MNHNS and CDR2 as SASEGT. The CDR3 sequence is CASRDNFYNEQFF. CDR3 nucleotide sequence: TGTGCCAGCCGGGACAACTTCTACAATGAGCAGTTCTTC.

The genes are TRBV5-4 and TRBJ2-5; D might be TRBD2 (6 bases). Germline V gives CDR1 SGHNT, CDR2 YYREEE (reference sequence). Trimming left V 0 bases short and J 2 bases short, with 11 bases between. CDR3 size: 15 residues. The CDR3 is CASSLVGAGQETQYF. The CDR3 DNA is TGTGCCAGCAGCTTGGTGGGCGCGGGACAAGAGACCCAGTACTTC. Variable domain in full (rest from reference TRBV5-4 and TRBJ2-5): ETGVTQSPTHLIKTRGQQVTLRCSSQSGHNTVSWYQQALGQGPQFIFQYYREEENGRGNFPPRFSGLQFPNYSSELNVNALELDDSALYLCASSLVGAGQETQYFGPGTRLLVL.

The CDR3 here is CASSRGQGSRGYTF. CDR3 coding DNA: TGTGCCAGTAGTAGGGGACAGGGGTCGCGTGGCTACACCTTC. The chain couples TRBV19 to TRBJ1-2; 10 bases are a match to TRBD1. The CDR3 is 14 residues long. CDR1 is LNHDA and CDR2 is SQIVND in the germline V gene (reference sequence). Losses at the gene ends were 4 bases for V and 7 bases for J; bases not matched to a gene: 6.

CDR3 residues: CSARFVRGPGEQYF. The CDR3 nucleotides read TGCAGTGCTAGATTCGTCCGGGGGCCGGGCGAGCAGTACTTC. The chain combines TRBV20-1 with TRBJ2-7; D tentatively fits TRBD1 or TRBD2 (6 bases each). Trimming removed 2 bases from V and 6 bases from J, with 17 bases in between. This CDR3 region has 14 residues. Germline CDR1 reads DFQATT; CDR2 reads SNEGSKA (reference sequence).

The V call is TRBV20-1, the J call TRBJ2-6, with 7 bases fitting TRBD2. The CDR3 has 16 residues. Unmatched junction bases numbered 6, after V lost 3 bases and J lost 1 base. Per the germline V gene, CDR1 is DFQATT and CDR2 is SNEGSKA (reference sequence). The CDR3 loop is CSARYYGGSGANVLTF. DNA of the CDR3: TGCAGTGCTAGGTATTACGGGGGGTCTGGGGCCAACGTCCTGACTTTC.

This clonotype was seen a handful of times. The V and J genes are TRBV2 and TRBJ1-5; tentatively, D is TRBD1 (5 bases). V shed 4 bases and J shed 4 bases, with 5 bases lying between them. The CDR3 extends over 12 amino acids. Per the germline V gene, CDR1 is SNHLY and CDR2 is FYNNEI. The DNA of the CDR3 is TGTGCCAGCAGTGCAGGGAATCAGCCCCAGCATTTT. Translation: CASSAGNQPQHF. Based on the CDR3 plus reference TRBV2 and TRBJ1-5, the full variable domain is EPEVTQTPSHQVTQMGQEVILRCVPISNHLYFYWYRQILGQKVEFLVSFYNNEISEKSEIFDDQFSVERPDGSNFTLKIRSTKLEDSAMYFCASSAGNQPQHFGDGTRLSIL.

The chain links TRBV20-1 to TRBJ2-7; D call uncertain. The CDR3 spans 14 residues. Germline V lookup: CDR1 DFQATT, CDR2 SNEGSKA (reference sequence). V dropped 3 bases and J dropped 4 bases, with 16 bases sitting between them. CDR3 bases: TGCAGTGCTAGGGGCCTTCACGGTGATTACGAGCAGTACTTC. It is translated as CSARGLHGDYEQYF.

This chain uses TRBV5-1 with TRBJ1-2; D is uncertain. Trimming removed 4 bases at V and 6 bases at J, with 19 bases between. The CDR3 consists of 15 residues. The germline CDR1 and CDR2 sequences are SGHRS and YFSETQ. In DNA form, the CDR3 reads TGCGCCAGCAGCCCAACGATCAGAGTGTCTGATGGCTACACCTTC. Its protein is CASSPTIRVSDGYTF.

The chain has TRBV21-1 and TRBJ1-2. TRBV21-1 is assigned pseudogene status. The CDR3 runs 14 residues. The CDR3 loop is CASSKAHAGYGYTF. The CDR3 coding sequence is TGTGCCAGCAGCAAAGCCCACGCGGGCTATGGCTACACCTTC.

V and J are TRBV28 and TRBJ2-7; TRBD1 matches 11 bases. The ends lost 6 bases at V and 3 bases at J; junction bases unmatched: 7. This CDR3 is 15 amino acids long. From germline, CDR1 is MDHEN and CDR2 SYDVKM. CDR3 in DNA: TGTGCCAGCAGACTAGCCGGGACAGGGGGCTACGAGCAGTACTTC. Encoded protein: CASRLAGTGGYEQYF.

The CDR3 DNA sequence: TGTGCCAGCAGCAAAGCGCTTTGGGTGATGGACAGGATCAATCAGCCCCAGCATTTT. This codes for CASSKALWVMDRINQPQHF. The V and J genes are TRBV21-1 and TRBJ1-5; the D call TRBD1 from the table was never checked on the DNA. TRBV21-1 is an annotated pseudogene. CDR3 length: 19 amino acids.

In its sample, this clonotype was seen a few times. The V gene is TRBV19, the J gene TRBJ1-5, with 9 bases identical to TRBD1. V gave up 6 bases and J gave up 0 bases; unmatched junction bases: 15. The germline CDR1 and CDR2 sequences are LNHDA and SQIVND (reference sequence). The CDR3 has 19 residues. The CDR3 spells CASSLGQGKGSYSNQPQHF. CDR3 coding DNA: TGTGCCAGTAGCCTCGGACAGGGGAAAGGGTCGTATAGCAATCAGCCCCAGCATTTT.

The chain joins TRBV28 to TRBJ2-1; 8 bases are shared with TRBD2. Germline assignment: CDR1 MDHEN and CDR2 SYDVKM. V was clipped by 6 bases and J by 3 bases; unmatched bases: 4. The CDR3 totals 14 residues. This chain's CDR3 is CASSSGSYYNEQFF. The DNA for the CDR3 is TGTGCCAGCAGCAGCGGGAGTTACTACAATGAGCAGTTCTTC. The entire variable domain, with the rest obtained from reference TRBV28 and TRBJ2-1, is as follows: DVKVTQSSRYLVKRTGEKVFLECVQDMDHENMFWYRQDPGLGLRLIYFSYDVKMKEKGDIPEGYSVSREKKERFSLILESASTNQTSMYLCASSSGSYYNEQFFGPGTRLTVL.

This clonotype was observed a few times. The chain links TRBV28 to TRBJ2-1; 8 nucleotides match TRBD2. This CDR3 has 19 amino acids. The trim removed 5 bases at V and 9 bases at J, leaving 24 bases unmatched. Germline-derived CDR1 and CDR2 are MDHEN and SYDVKM. The CDR3 here is CASSLTFGSGRGWGGEQFF. DNA for the CDR3: TGTGCCAGCAGTCTGACCTTTGGGAGCGGGAGAGGGTGGGGTGGTGAGCAGTTCTTC.

J is TRBJ2-5 and V is TRBV19; 7 bases match TRBD1. The CDR3 extends over 14 amino acids. Germline V lookup: CDR1 LNHDA, CDR2 SQIVND (reference sequence). The trim removed 3 bases at V and 2 bases at J, leaving 3 bases unmatched. The CDR3 region has the DNA TGTGCCAGTAGTATGACAGGGAAACAAGAGACCCAGTACTTC. This translates into CASSMTGKQETQYF.

The table lists this clonotype with a few counts. The J gene is TRBJ2-7, the V gene TRBV7-9; 16 positions match TRBD2. The junction had 7 bases not matched to a gene; V was cut back by 5 bases and J by 12 bases. Per germline, CDR1 SEHNR and CDR2 FQNEAQ (reference sequence). There are 14 residues in the CDR3. As DNA, the CDR3 is TGTGCCAGCAGCGCCGGGACTAGCGGGAGGGCATTGTACTTC. Protein sequence: CASSAGTSGRALYF.

This clonotype came up a few times. The V and J genes are TRBV28 and TRBJ1-2, with 8 bases identical to TRBD1. This CDR3 spans 13 amino acids. With V trimmed by 4 bases and J by 6 bases, 4 bases remained unmatched. CDR1 is MDHEN and CDR2 is SYDVKM in the germline V gene. CDR3 sequence reads: CASSSLTGDGYTF. Written as DNA, the CDR3 is TGTGCCAGCAGTTCGTTGACAGGGGATGGCTACACCTTC.

The V and J genes are TRBV6-2 or TRBV6-3 and TRBJ2-3; TRBD2 aligns across 9 bases. This CDR3 is built from 16 residues. Germline CDR1 MNHEY, CDR2 SVGEGT. The V segment lost 2 bases and the J segment 2 bases; nucleotides outside the gene matches: 5. The CDR3 loop is CASSYTAGGVTDTQYF. For the CDR3, the DNA is TGTGCCAGCAGTTACACTGCGGGGGGGGTCACAGATACGCAGTATTTT.

This clonotype came up a few times. The chain is built from TRBV6-1 and TRBJ2-7; D uncertain. Trimming shortened V by 1 base and J by 9 bases, and 7 bases separated the two germline ends. The CDR3 loop spans 11 amino acids. Germline V CDR1 and CDR2: MNHNS, SASEGT. The CDR3 reads CASSEGLWQYF. The CDR3 nucleotides read TGTGCCAGCAGTGAAGGACTGTGGCAGTACTTC.

The V gene is TRBV4-1, the J gene TRBJ2-7; D unresolved. The V end was cut by 4 bases, the J end by 7 bases, with 14 bases between. CDR1 MGHRA and CDR2 YSYEKL come from the germline V gene. This CDR3 has 13 residues. CDR3 bases: TGCGCCAGCAGCCGCTTGCGGTCGGAAGAGCAGTACTTC. Protein product: CASSRLRSEEQYF.

About this clonotype: Germline and junction disagree at one end, which may indicate a read error. The rearrangement links TRBV7-9 to TRBJ1-1; TRBD1 aligns across 7 bases. From germline, CDR1 is SEHNR and CDR2 FQNEAQ (reference sequence). This CDR3 contains 13 residues. CDR3 in DNA: TGTGCCAGCAGCTTGGGACAGAACACTGAGGCTTTCTTT. Amino acids: CASSLGQNTEAFF.

This chain uses TRBV10-2 with TRBJ2-7; TRBD2 aligns across 10 bases. Losses at the gene ends were 3 bases for V and 2 bases for J; bases not matched to a gene: 10. The CDR3 totals 17 residues. Germline assignment: CDR1 WSHSY and CDR2 SAAADI. For the CDR3, the DNA is TGCGCCAGCAGTGACCCTAGCGGGAGAGGGGGGACCTACGAGCAGTACTTC. It encodes CASSDPSGRGGTYEQYF.

This clonotype occurred a few times. The CDR3 DNA reads TGTGCCAGTGACCCGACGGACACCGGGGAGCTGTTTTTT. Its protein is CASDPTDTGELFF. The rearrangement uses TRBV19 and TRBJ2-2, with D unclear. Per the germline V gene, CDR1 is LNHDA and CDR2 is SQIVND (reference sequence). The CDR3 has 13 amino acids. Trimming shortened V by 8 bases and J by 3 bases, and 10 bases separated the two germline ends. The full variable domain, in which reference TRBV19 and TRBJ2-2 provide the parts outside the CDR3, is DGGITQSPKYLFRKEGQNVTLSCEQNLNHDAMYWYRQDPGQGLRLIYYSQIVNDFQKGDIAEGYSVSREKKESFPLTVTSAQKNPTAFYLCASDPTDTGELFFGEGSRLTVL.

The CDR3 loop reads CAWMGGSGANVLTF. Written as DNA, the CDR3 is TGTGCCTGGATGGGTGGGTCTGGGGCCAACGTCCTGACTTTC. The chain couples TRBV30 to TRBJ2-6; unclear D gene. CDR3 length: 14 amino acids. Germline CDR1 reads GTSNPN; CDR2 reads SVGIG (reference sequence). Trimming removed 4 bases at V and 1 base at J, with 8 bases between. Combining the CDR3 with reference TRBV30 and TRBJ2-6 gives the whole variable domain SQTIHQWPATLVQPVGSPLSLECTVEGTSNPNLYWYRQAAGRGLQLLFYSVGIGQISSEVPQNLSASRPQDRQFILSSKKLLLSDSGFYLCAWMGGSGANVLTFGAGSRLTVL.

This clonotype has just one count. The chain uses TRBV2 and TRBJ2-2, with D maybe TRBD1 (6 bases). Germline V gene sequence: CDR1 SNHLY, CDR2 FYNNEI. V was pared by 9 bases and J by 5 bases, with 7 bases between. The CDR3 runs 11 residues. CDR3 amino acids: CASGQTGELFF. DNA for the CDR3: TGTGCCAGTGGACAGACCGGGGAGCTGTTTTTT.

V gene TRBV20-1 combines with J gene TRBJ2-5, with no clear D. The CDR3 is 16 amino acids. Trimming shortened V by 2 bases and J by 1 base, and 17 bases separated the two germline ends. The germline V gene encodes CDR1 DFQATT and CDR2 SNEGSKA (reference sequence). For the CDR3, the DNA is TGCAGTGCTAGAAGTAGACTGAGCAACGCCCAAGAGACCCAGTACTTC. It specifies CSARSRLSNAQETQYF.

The chain is built from TRBV5-4 and TRBJ1-1; D is undetermined. CDR3 length equals 14 residues. Looked up from germline, CDR1 is SGHNT and CDR2 is YYREEE (reference sequence). Trimming left V 4 bases short and J 6 bases short, with 16 bases between. The CDR3 DNA follows: TGTGCCAGCAGCCCGAGGTCCGGGTTGGCTGAAGCTTTCTTT. This encodes CASSPRSGLAEAFF.

This clonotype was picked up a small number of times. The rearrangement joins TRBV7-9 to TRBJ2-1, with 7 bases that match TRBD1. The CDR3 totals 15 residues. Trimming removed 2 bases from V and 4 bases from J; junction bases left unmatched: 5. CDR1 SEHNR and CDR2 FQNEAQ come from the germline V gene (reference sequence). The CDR3 nucleotides read TGTGCCAGCAGCTTAACCACAGGGGTATACAATGAGCAGTTCTTC. Protein sequence: CASSLTTGVYNEQFF.